A selection of T cell receptor beta chains follows, all from one sample in a study of cytomegalovirus exposure and HLA in healthy donors. Libraries were prepared by immunoSEQ multiplex PCR; TCRdb keeps only in-frame clonotypes and omits some of them. Of more than 150,000 clones in the sample, about four fifths were seen once. The sample was PBMCs. These receptors all stem from a man in his forties in good health and CMV-seronegative. CDR3s include the opening cysteine and the closing phenylalanine or tryptophan. The D gene is left open where the match is weak. A clone size is listed for some rows: how often the clone was seen (once, few, many), or a class if it is expanded.

length	size	J	D	V	DNA	CDR3
14	-	TRBJ2-3	TRBD1	TRBV2	TGTGCCAGCTCTCGGACAGGGGGCACAGATACGCAGTATTTT	CASSRTGGTDTQYF
13	-	TRBJ2-5	-	TRBV27	TGTGCCAGCCGCTGGAGGGGCCAAGAGACCCAGTACTTC	CASRWRGQETQYF
13	-	TRBJ1-1	TRBD1	TRBV4-3	TGCGCCAGCAGCCAGAACAGGGGCTTGGATGCTTTCTTT	CASSQNRGLDAFF
15	-	TRBJ2-6	TRBD1	TRBV11-2	TGTGCCAGCAGCCTATGGACAGGGGAGGGCAACGTCCTGACTTTC	CASSLWTGEGNVLTF
16	-	TRBJ1-1	-	TRBV9	TGTGCCAGCAGCGTTGGTGGGGGGGTAGAGGACACTGAAGCTTTCTTT	CASSVGGGVEDTEAFF
14	few	TRBJ1-1	-	TRBV6-5	TGTGCCAGCAGTTACGCGCGGGGGGTGACTGAAGCTTTCTTT	CASSYARGVTEAFF
15	-	TRBJ1-2	TRBD1	TRBV5-1	TGCGCCAGCAGCTTGGGCCCAGGGGGCGCGGAAGGCTACACCTTC	CASSLGPGGAEGYTF
16	-	TRBJ1-2	TRBD1	TRBV6-6	TGTGCCAGCAGTTACTCGGGGTCCGGGACAGCCTATGGCTACACCTTC	CASSYSGSGTAYGYTF
14	-	TRBJ1-5	-	TRBV7-8	TGTGCCAGCAGCTTAGCGGCAGGCCCGCAGCCCCAGCATTTT	CASSLAAGPQPQHF
15	-	TRBJ2-1	-	TRBV10-2	TGCGCCAGCAGTGAGCCCAGACAGCTCTACAATGAGCAGTTCTTC	CASSEPRQLYNEQFF
15	-	TRBJ2-1	TRBD2	TRBV27	TGTGCCAGCAGTTTCCCGGGACTAGCCGTCAATGAGCAGTTCTTC	CASSFPGLAVNEQFF
14	few	TRBJ2-3	-	TRBV5-1	TGCGCCAGCAGTGCTGGAGGTGACACAGATACGCAGTATTTT	CASSAGGDTDTQYF